The 5 T cell receptor beta chains presented below share a single source sample, sequenced in a study of response to subunit inactivated influenza vaccine. TCRdb analysed the RT-PCR reads with MiXCR anew, one entry per CDR3 protein. The sample includes under 200,000 distinct CDR3 sequences, roughly a tenth of them seen just once. The source was CD8+ T cells sorted from PBMCs, collected about 23 months after vaccination. The source is a man between 50 and 70 years old who received an inactivated influenza vaccine.

This rearrangement joins TRBV15 to TRBJ2-1; a weak D match, TRBD2 (6 bases). CDR3 length equals 17 residues. V was trimmed by 1 base and J by 6 bases, leaving 19 bases between them. Germline loops: CDR1 LNHNV, CDR2 YYDKDF (reference sequence). This CDR3 is CATSRGPWDGEVNEQFF. The CDR3 DNA reads TGTGCCACCAGCAGAGGGCCGTGGGACGGGGAGGTCAATGAGCAGTTCTTC.

This chain links TRBV29-1 with TRBJ2-2; D is undetermined. The CDR3 is made up of 12 amino acids. Germline V CDR1 and CDR2: SQVTM, ANQGSEA. The V and J ends lost 6 bases and 1 base respectively, with 6 bases between them. The CDR3 loop reads CSVRQNTGELFF. Written as DNA, the CDR3 is TGCAGCGTCAGACAGAACACCGGGGAGCTGTTTTTT.

This clonotype was picked up a small number of times. This rearrangement joins TRBV4-1 to TRBJ1-2; D is uncertain. The germline V and J ends were trimmed by 4 bases and 5 bases, with 26 bases remaining between them. This CDR3 has 18 residues. Germline loops: CDR1 MGHRA, CDR2 YSYEKL. The CDR3 reads CASSPTTGLTSYSYGYTF. The CDR3 coding sequence is TGCGCCAGCAGCCCGACGACGGGCCTTACCTCCTACTCTTATGGCTACACCTTC.

This clonotype was observed at least ten times. The V gene is TRBV19, the J gene TRBJ1-1; no clear D. Trimming removed 7 bases at V and 5 bases at J, with 14 bases between. The CDR3 runs to 13 residues. CDR1 and CDR2 from the germline V gene are LNHDA and SQIVND (reference sequence). In DNA form, the CDR3 reads TGTGCCAGTACTTACGGGGTGAGGACTGAAGCTTTCTTT. The encoded protein is CASTYGVRTEAFF.

This clonotype was found many times. V gene TRBV20-1 combines with J gene TRBJ1-2; D is unclear. This CDR3 has 9 residues. CDR1 is DFQATT, CDR2 SNEGSKA, per germline (reference sequence). CDR3 amino acids: CTVGDGYTF. The CDR3 bases are TGCACGGTGGGAGACGGCTACACCTTC.